This T cell receptor beta chain is from a study of metastatic and nonmetastatic thyroid tumors. Per the authors' pipeline: Building a distant-metastasis classifier for papillary thyroid cancer drew on CDR3 differences across clinicopathological groups. TCRdb reassembled clones from the PCR reads with MiXCR. The V and J calls and clone size are TCRdb's, not the authors'. The sample holds 65,000 or so clones, approximately 4% seen once. There are 15 residues in the CDR3. Trimming shortened V by 7 bases and J by 0 bases, and 15 bases separated the two germline ends. Germline CDR1 is MNHNS and CDR2 is SASEGT. There are many counts of this clone. The antigen is undetermined. Study-wide findings and caveats: The study reportedly found significantly higher TCR beta diversity in malignant thyroid tumors than benign nodules, in blood and tumor.

No patient received treatment before thyroid surgery. The rearrangement joins TRBV6-1 to TRBJ1-2, with D unresolved. The TCR originated in a female donor with papillary thyroid cancer or a benign thyroid nodule (not recorded which). Some clones in this sample may be carry-over from other donors' samples. The sample consisted of blood. The CDR3 DNA reads as TGTGCCAGCATCCCTCGGACGGATTCTAACTATGGCTACACCTTC. Residues: CASIPRTDSNYGYTF.